This T cell receptor (beta chain) was retrieved from a study of blood T cell repertoires in COVID-19. For the study at large: Sources were T cells, B-cell-depleted T cells, or PBMCs; the material itself was cDNA or gDNA.

Participant age was about 18 to 89 years, and participants resided in 20 to 30 US areas. Clinical history reported by participants formed the basis on which cohorts were assigned. Clones were sequenced by immunoSEQ multiplex PCR, and TCRdb holds only the in-frame ones, with some missing. The sample includes approximately 150,000 clones, approximately 80% seen only once; the top ten take 4.5% to 7.5%. The CDR3 consists of 18 residues. Germline V gives CDR1 SGHTA, CDR2 FQGNSA. J was trimmed by 5 bases and V by 1 base; bases with no gene match: 12. The clonotype originates from a man aged 35 to 55 who had recovered from COVID-19. V is TRBV7-2 and J is TRBJ2-1; TRBD2 aligns across 9 bases. The sequenced material came from PBMCs or T cells enriched from blood (not recorded which). The CDR3 DNA reads as TGTGCCAGCAGCTTAGTCCCGGCGAAAGCGGGGGGTAACAATGAGCAGTTCTTC. It is translated as CASSLVPAKAGGNNEQFF.